The present T cell receptor (beta chain) was sequenced within a study of CD8 T cells in ankylosing spondylitis. Quantitative 5'-RACE with molecular barcodes was used to make the TCR beta libraries. TCRdb recomputed calls from the 5' RACE reads with MiXCR, one row per CDR3 protein. The repertoire consists of approximately 130,000 distinct CDR3 sequences, with roughly 9% occurring once and the leading ten covering approximately 3.3%. V was cut by 6 bases and J by 5 bases, with 16 bases left in between. This CDR3 contains 14 residues. In germline, CDR1 is MNHEY, CDR2 SMNVEV (reference sequence). Findings of the study overall: The clones that were linked to disease were reported to be significantly enriched in matched synovial fluid samples from ankylosing spondylitis patients. Characteristic, it appeared, of ankylosing spondylitis blood was a TCR beta motif of several highly homologous variants. Some motif variants were previously reported in reactive arthritis synovial fluid and blood.

This clonotype was seen many times. What it binds is unknown. This receptor was taken from a male donor with ankylosing spondylitis or in good health (not recorded which). Sequenced material: blood, either unsorted or a sorted T cell fraction (not recorded which). The chain uses TRBV27 and TRBJ2-5, with no clear D. In DNA form, the CDR3 reads TGTGCCAGCAGCCCCCTGGGCCTTCACGAGACCCAGTACTTC. This translates into CASSPLGLHETQYF.